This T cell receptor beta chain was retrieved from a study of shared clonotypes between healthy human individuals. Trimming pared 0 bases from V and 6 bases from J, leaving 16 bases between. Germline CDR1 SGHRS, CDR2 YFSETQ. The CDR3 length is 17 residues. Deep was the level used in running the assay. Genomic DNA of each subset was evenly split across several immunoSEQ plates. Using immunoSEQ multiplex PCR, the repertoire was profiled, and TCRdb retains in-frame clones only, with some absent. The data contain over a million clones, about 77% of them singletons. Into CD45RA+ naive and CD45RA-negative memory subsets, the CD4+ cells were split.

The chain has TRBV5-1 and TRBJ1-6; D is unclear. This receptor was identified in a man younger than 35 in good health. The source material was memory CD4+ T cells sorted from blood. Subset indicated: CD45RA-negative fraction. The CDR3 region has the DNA TGCGCCAGCAGCTTGGCCAGGCAGGACCGTGGTAATTCACCCCTCCACTTT. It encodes CASSLARQDRGNSPLHF.